Listed below are T cell receptor beta chains from one sample, sequenced in a study of T cells after yellow fever vaccination. TCRdb passed the 5' RACE reads through MiXCR, listing each CDR3 protein once. Here the sample spans about 400,000 distinct CDR3 sequences, 11% being singletons. The sample here was PBMCs, taken on the day of the first yellow fever vaccination. The receptors derive from a man aged 18 to 30 who received the YFV17D yellow fever vaccine. Both conserved end residues are part of each CDR3.

V gene: TRBV7-9
CDR3 protein: CASTRDGTFTEAFF

V gene: TRBV30
CDR3 protein: CAWSLPGANTEAFF

V gene: TRBV5-1
CDR3 protein: CASSSGTSSTGELFF

V gene: TRBV30
CDR3 protein: CAWSPGLAGTDTQYF

V gene: TRBV7-9
CDR3 protein: CASSSTGGASGNTIYF

V gene: TRBV14
CDR3 protein: CASSQDFWDRGPNEQFF

V gene: TRBV7-2
CDR3 protein: CASSLFGYEQYF

V gene: TRBV12-3/TRBV12-4
CDR3 protein: CASSFGGGRTYEQYF

V gene: TRBV7-2
CDR3 protein: CASSLDTRGNQPQHF

V gene: TRBV27
CDR3 protein: CASSLSGVPYNSPLHF

V gene: TRBV2
CDR3 protein: CANLNTLGRQGTYEQYF

V gene: TRBV12-3/TRBV12-4
CDR3 protein: CASRKGAVNEQFF

V gene: TRBV27
CDR3 protein: CASSLGAGASTAAFF

V gene: TRBV3-1
CDR3 protein: CASAKVRGGSTDTQYF

V gene: TRBV5-1
CDR3 protein: CASSLGPGTANTEAFF

V gene: TRBV12-3/TRBV12-4
CDR3 protein: CASSLRGLAGEFF

V gene: TRBV9
CDR3 protein: CASSVGRGYNEQFF

V gene: TRBV4-2
CDR3 protein: CASSQVSGGSPDTQYF

V gene: TRBV12-3/TRBV12-4
CDR3 protein: CASSLKVVGQADNEQFF

V gene: TRBV4-1
CDR3 protein: CASSVLGGGAGTDTQYF

V gene: TRBV10-2
CDR3 protein: CASSEGYEQYF

V gene: TRBV19
CDR3 protein: CASSIDLPPNTGELFF

V gene: TRBV5-1
CDR3 protein: CASSFLVGNSYEQYF

V gene: TRBV7-2
CDR3 protein: CASSLEGQGAVTGELFF

V gene: TRBV5-6
CDR3 protein: CASSSGGAWDEQFF

V gene: TRBV5-1
CDR3 protein: CASSLATGEDSPLHF

V gene: TRBV7-6
CDR3 protein: CASSLVTASYEQYF

V gene: TRBV5-4
CDR3 protein: CASSFGDRWNSPLHF

V gene: TRBV7-3
CDR3 protein: CASSLIPGGAMNTEAFF

V gene: TRBV11-2
CDR3 protein: CASSLFNSPNSPLHF

V gene: TRBV5-1
CDR3 protein: CASSLEPRNEQFF

V gene: TRBV27
CDR3 protein: CASYSGGLPYEQYF

V gene: TRBV7-9
CDR3 protein: CASSSGVPNTEAFF

V gene: TRBV12-5
CDR3 protein: CASDGAGANVLTF

V gene: TRBV10-3
CDR3 protein: CAISESERGGRNYEQYF

V gene: TRBV18
CDR3 protein: CASSPEGNRPGETQYF

V gene: TRBV5-6
CDR3 protein: CASSLGPGVNQPQHF

V gene: TRBV2
CDR3 protein: CASSEEQAKNIQYF

V gene: TRBV2
CDR3 protein: CASSAGTGYEQYF

V gene: TRBV4-1
CDR3 protein: CASSQVPTGEHSNQPQHF

V gene: TRBV5-1
CDR3 protein: CASRGGENSPLHF

V gene: TRBV6-5
CDR3 protein: CASRRIGTGTEAFF

V gene: TRBV20-1
CDR3 protein: CSASSGEFYGYTF

V gene: TRBV11-2
CDR3 protein: CASSLGLSGGAPHVTQYF

V gene: TRBV5-1
CDR3 protein: CASSLVPGGASVADTQYF

V gene: TRBV5-4
CDR3 protein: CASSPPGRGGVETQYF

V gene: TRBV5-1
CDR3 protein: CASSHPGQGNTQYF

V gene: TRBV7-6
CDR3 protein: CASSLLSPGSSYNEQFF